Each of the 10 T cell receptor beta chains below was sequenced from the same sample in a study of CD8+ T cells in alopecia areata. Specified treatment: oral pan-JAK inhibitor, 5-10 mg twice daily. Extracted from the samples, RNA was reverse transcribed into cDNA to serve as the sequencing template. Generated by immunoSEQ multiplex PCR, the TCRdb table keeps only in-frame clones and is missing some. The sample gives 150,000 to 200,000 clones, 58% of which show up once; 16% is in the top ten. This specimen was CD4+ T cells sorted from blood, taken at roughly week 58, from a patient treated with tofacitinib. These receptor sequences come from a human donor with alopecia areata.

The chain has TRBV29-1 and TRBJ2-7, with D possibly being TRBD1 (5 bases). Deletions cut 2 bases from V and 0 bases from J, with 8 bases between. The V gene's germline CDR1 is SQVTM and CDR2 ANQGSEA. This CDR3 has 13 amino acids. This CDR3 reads CSVERGLSYEQYF. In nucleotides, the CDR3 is TGCAGCGTTGAAAGGGGTCTCTCCTACGAGCAGTACTTC.

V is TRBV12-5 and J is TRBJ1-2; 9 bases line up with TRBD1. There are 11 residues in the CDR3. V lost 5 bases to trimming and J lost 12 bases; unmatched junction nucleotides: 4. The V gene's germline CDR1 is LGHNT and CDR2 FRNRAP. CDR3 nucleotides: TGTGCTAGTGGTCGCGGACAGGGGAACACCTTC. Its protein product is CASGRGQGNTF.

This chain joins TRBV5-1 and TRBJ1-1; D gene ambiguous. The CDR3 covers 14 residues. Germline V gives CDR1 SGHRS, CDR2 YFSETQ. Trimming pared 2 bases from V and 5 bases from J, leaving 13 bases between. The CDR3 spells CASSFGSPGTEAFF. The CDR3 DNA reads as TGCGCCAGCAGCTTCGGGTCGCCGGGGACTGAAGCTTTCTTT.

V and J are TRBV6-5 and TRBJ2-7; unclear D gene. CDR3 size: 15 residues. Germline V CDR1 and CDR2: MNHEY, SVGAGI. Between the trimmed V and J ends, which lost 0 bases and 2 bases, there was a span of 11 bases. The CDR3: CASSYSSLPTYEQYF. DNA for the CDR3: TGTGCCAGCAGTTACTCGAGTCTCCCAACCTACGAGCAGTACTTC.

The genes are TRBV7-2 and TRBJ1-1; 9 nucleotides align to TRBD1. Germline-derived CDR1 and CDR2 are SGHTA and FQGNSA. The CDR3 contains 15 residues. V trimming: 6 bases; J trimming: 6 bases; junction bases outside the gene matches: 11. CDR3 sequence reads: CASSPAGTGSSEAFF. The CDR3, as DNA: TGTGCCAGCAGTCCAGCCGGGACAGGGAGCTCTGAAGCTTTCTTT.

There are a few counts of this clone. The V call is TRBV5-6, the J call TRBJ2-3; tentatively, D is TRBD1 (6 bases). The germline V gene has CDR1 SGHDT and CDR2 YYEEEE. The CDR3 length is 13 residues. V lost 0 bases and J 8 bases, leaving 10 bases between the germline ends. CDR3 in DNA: TGTGCCAGCAGCTTGGACAGGGACGGTACGCAGTATTTT. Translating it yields CASSLDRDGTQYF.

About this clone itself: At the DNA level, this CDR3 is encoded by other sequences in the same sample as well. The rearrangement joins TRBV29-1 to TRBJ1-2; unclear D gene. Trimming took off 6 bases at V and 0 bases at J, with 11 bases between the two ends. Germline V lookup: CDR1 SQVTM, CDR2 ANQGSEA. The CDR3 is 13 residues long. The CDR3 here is CSVTGRANYGYTF. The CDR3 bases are TGCAGCGTCACCGGGCGAGCTAACTATGGCTACACCTTC.

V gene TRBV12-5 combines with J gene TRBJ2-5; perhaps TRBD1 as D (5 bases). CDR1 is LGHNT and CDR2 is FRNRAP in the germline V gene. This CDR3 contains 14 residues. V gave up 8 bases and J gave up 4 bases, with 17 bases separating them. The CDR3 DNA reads TGTGCTAGTTCGACCGGGCAGGGAACAGAGACCCAGTACTTC. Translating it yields CASSTGQGTETQYF.

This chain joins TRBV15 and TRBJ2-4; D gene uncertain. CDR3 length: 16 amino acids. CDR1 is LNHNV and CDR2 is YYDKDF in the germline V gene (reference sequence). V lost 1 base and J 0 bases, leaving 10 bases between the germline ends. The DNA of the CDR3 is TGTGCCACCAGCAGAGTGACATCCCTAGCCAAAAACATTCAGTACTTC. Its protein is CATSRVTSLAKNIQYF.

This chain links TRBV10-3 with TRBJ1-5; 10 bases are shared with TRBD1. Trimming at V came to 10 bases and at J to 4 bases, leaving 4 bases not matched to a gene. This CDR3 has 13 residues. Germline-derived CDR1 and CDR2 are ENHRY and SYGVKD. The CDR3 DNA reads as TGTGCCAGCGGACAGGGGGGTAATCAGCCCCAGCATTTT. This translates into CASGQGGNQPQHF.